One and the same sample provided the 5 T cell receptor beta chains below, sequenced in a study of CD8 T cell repertoires and HIV-1 epitope variants (TCRdb year 2020). The library relied on the immunoSEQ multiplex PCR assay. TCRdb carries this immuneACCESS record with in-frame sequences only. Its versions omit some clonotypes, under half of them owing to an unresolved V gene in the studies checked, with the rest unexplained. In all, the sample holds about 95,000 clones, and roughly 80% of those were seen once. The biggest ten clones account for around 25% of the sample. The sample was uncultured baseline CD8+ T cells from peripheral blood mononuclear cells (PBMCs). Source of these receptors: a male donor with HIV.

The chain combines TRBV5-1 with TRBJ2-7; TRBD2 is a possible D gene (6 bases). Germline CDR1 SGHRS, CDR2 YFSETQ. Trimming took off 6 bases at V and 3 bases at J, with 10 bases between the two ends. The CDR3 extends over 12 amino acids. The CDR3 sequence: CASNDGGYEQYF. The CDR3 DNA reads TGCGCCAGCAACGACGGGGGCTACGAGCAGTACTTC.

The chain has TRBV19 and TRBJ2-1, with 8 bases matching TRBD2. V was clipped by 3 bases and J by 8 bases; unmatched bases: 12. The CDR3 is 16 residues long. The germline V gene encodes CDR1 LNHDA and CDR2 SQIVND (reference sequence). The CDR3 here is CASSIASGTRAYEQFF. The CDR3 bases are TGTGCCAGTAGTATTGCCTCCGGGACTAGAGCGTATGAGCAGTTCTTC.

This clone has just a few counts. The gene calls are TRBV6-6 and TRBJ1-5, with D perhaps matching TRBD1 (5 bases). The V end was cut by 8 bases, the J end by 1 base, with 9 bases between. Germline loops: CDR1 MNHNY, CDR2 SVGAGI (reference sequence). The CDR3 contains 13 residues. The CDR3 is CASGRDSNQPQHF. DNA of the CDR3: TGTGCCAGCGGCCGGGACAGCAATCAGCCCCAGCATTTT.

The V gene is TRBV5-4, the J gene TRBJ2-1; either TRBD1 or TRBD2 may fit D (5 bases each). V gave up 3 bases and J gave up 0 bases, with 13 bases separating them. Germline CDR1 is SGHNT and CDR2 is YYREEE (reference sequence). This CDR3 is 16 amino acids long. The CDR3 DNA follows: TGTGCCAGCAGCTCATACGGGGCCCGCTCCTACAATGAGCAGTTCTTC. Protein: CASSSYGARSYNEQFF.

J is TRBJ1-3 and V is TRBV5-1; D call uncertain. The CDR3 covers 13 residues. Germline V gene sequence: CDR1 SGHRS, CDR2 YFSETQ. V lost 4 bases, J lost 0 bases, and 5 bases lay in between. CDR3 sequence (DNA): TGCGCCAGCAGCCTCTACTCTGGAAACACCATATATTTT. It encodes CASSLYSGNTIYF.